This T cell receptor beta chain was observed in a study of cytomegalovirus exposure and HLA in healthy donors. In the study overall: Unique TCRs numbering some 93 million, obtained from HLA-typed donors, made up an early data release.

The germline V gene encodes CDR1 MDHEN and CDR2 SYDVKM. The CDR3 loop spans 16 amino acids. Unmatched junction bases numbered 16, after V lost 6 bases and J lost 8 bases. Primers included in the PCR were 60 Vbeta and 13 Jbeta primers. TCRdb's table, derived via immunoSEQ multiplex PCR, lists solely in-frame clones and lacks some. The top ten hold approximately 6% of the sample, which has 120,000 or so clones, around 79% seen once. The chain is built from TRBV28 and TRBJ2-1; 7 positions agree with TRBD2. This TCR came from a woman in her thirties or forties in good health and CMV-seronegative. Sequenced material: PBMCs. CDR3 sequence: CASSPLGSDSGDEQFF. CDR3 in DNA: TGTGCCAGCAGCCCCCTAGGATCAGACAGCGGGGATGAGCAGTTCTTC.